What follows are 30 T cell receptor beta chains derived from one specimen sequenced in a study of T cells after yellow fever vaccination. TCRdb re-called the 5' RACE reads through MiXCR, storing one row per CDR3 protein. The top ten clones hold 17% of a sample with fewer than 450,000 distinct CDR3 sequences, roughly 8.6% of them seen once. Here the sequenced sample was PBMCs, taken approximately 40 days after the first yellow fever vaccination. The receptors come from a man between 18 and 35 years old who received the YFV17D yellow fever vaccine.

This clonotype has a handful of counts. The chain uses TRBV9 and TRBJ2-3, with TRBD2 matching over 9 bases. The V and J ends lost 4 bases and 1 base, in that order; junction bases with no gene match: 7. The CDR3 has 16 residues. Looked up from germline, CDR1 is SGDLS and CDR2 is YYNGEE. CDR3 sequence: CASSPTLAGRTDTQYF. The CDR3 bases are TGTGCCAGCAGCCCTACCCTAGCGGGGCGCACAGATACGCAGTATTTT.

J is TRBJ2-1 and V is TRBV18; perhaps D is TRBD1 or TRBD2 (6 bases each). This CDR3 is built from 13 residues. V lost 6 bases, J lost 8 bases, and 14 bases lay in between. The germline V gene has CDR1 KGHSH and CDR2 LQKENI. In DNA form, the CDR3 reads TGTGCCAGCTCGCCCTCGGGGGCACATGAGCAGTTCTTC. Residues: CASSPSGAHEQFF.

This clonotype was counted between two and nine times. The chain has TRBV7-2 and TRBJ2-1, with D perhaps TRBD2 (6 bases). CDR3 length: 15 residues. Deletions cut 4 bases from V and 4 bases from J, with 14 bases between. Germline V gives CDR1 SGHTA, CDR2 FQGNSA. The DNA for the CDR3 is TGTGCCAGCAGCTGGGAGGCCAGGCCTTACAATGAGCAGTTCTTC. The encoded protein is CASSWEARPYNEQFF.

This chain joins TRBV12-3 or TRBV12-4 and TRBJ2-7; either TRBD1 or TRBD2 may supply D (5 bases each). This CDR3 is 13 amino acids long. The germline V and J ends were trimmed by 1 base and 9 bases, with 13 bases remaining between them. CDR3 amino acids: CASSLDGPGRQYF. The DNA for the CDR3 is TGTGCCAGCAGTTTAGACGGCCCGGGGCGGCAGTACTTC.

This clonotype was counted between two and nine times. V usage is TRBV7-3 and J usage is TRBJ2-3, with 9 positions matching TRBD2. With V trimmed by 3 bases and J by 4 bases, 8 bases remained unmatched. In germline, CDR1 is SGHTA, CDR2 FQGTGA. This CDR3 is 16 amino acids long. This CDR3 reads CASSFPSGGRSDTQYF. The CDR3 DNA sequence: TGTGCCAGCAGCTTCCCGAGCGGGGGGCGGTCAGATACGCAGTATTTT.

In this sample, this clonotype turned up many times. The rearrangement links TRBV20-1 to TRBJ1-1, with unresolved D. Germline CDR1 is DFQATT and CDR2 is SNEGSKA (reference sequence). The CDR3 sequence is 13 residues long. Trimming left V 7 bases short and J 4 bases short, with 16 bases between. CDR3 region: CSVLLPAGTEAFF. The CDR3 DNA is TGCAGTGTCCTCTTACCTGCTGGCACTGAAGCTTTCTTT.

This clonotype was found a few times. The rearrangement joins TRBV12-3 or TRBV12-4 to TRBJ2-1; 8 bases map to TRBD2. The CDR3 is 11 amino acids. V lost 6 bases, J lost 11 bases, and 3 bases stayed unmatched. CDR3 coding DNA: TGTGCCAGCAGCGGGGGGGATAAGCAGTTCTTC. As protein: CASSGGDKQFF.

This clonotype was detected only a few times. The V gene is TRBV19, the J gene TRBJ1-1; possibly TRBD1 for D (6 bases). This CDR3 has 12 amino acids. V lost 9 bases to trimming and J lost 7 bases, with 15 bases between them. CDR1 and CDR2 from the germline V gene are LNHDA and SQIVND (reference sequence). The CDR3: CASDLGGGEAFF. The CDR3 region has the DNA TGTGCCAGCGACTTAGGGGGTGGTGAAGCTTTCTTT.

This clonotype has a handful of counts. The rearrangement joins TRBV20-1 to TRBJ1-5; tentative D call: TRBD1 (5 bases). Trimming removed 6 bases from V and 2 bases from J, with 17 bases in between. CDR3 length: 15 amino acids. CDR1 is DFQATT and CDR2 is SNEGSKA in the germline V gene (reference sequence). The CDR3 region has the DNA TGCAGTGCGTCCGGGGGTCTTGGCGGCAATCAGCCCCAGCATTTT. This encodes CSASGGLGGNQPQHF.

This clonotype was counted between two and nine times. The CDR3 sequence: CASSHVQGYEQFF. CDR3 in DNA: TGTGCCAGCAGTCACGTACAGGGGTATGAGCAGTTCTTC. The genes are TRBV6-5 and TRBJ2-1; 7 bases are a match to TRBD1. The germline V gene has CDR1 MNHEY and CDR2 SVGAGI. The CDR3 length is 13 residues. After removal of 5 bases from V and 8 bases from J, the junction contained 6 bases not matched to a gene.

The V and J genes are TRBV20-1 and TRBJ2-3, with D maybe TRBD2 (6 bases). The V end was cut by 0 bases, the J end by 0 bases, with 19 bases between. The CDR3 has 18 amino acids. Germline values: CDR1 DFQATT, CDR2 SNEGSKA (reference sequence). CDR3: CSARDHLPRGASTDTQYF. The CDR3 nucleotides read TGCAGTGCTAGAGATCATCTGCCCCGCGGGGCTAGCACAGATACGCAGTATTTT.

This clonotype showed up just a few times. The chain is built from TRBV3-1 and TRBJ2-2, with D possibly matching TRBD2 (6 bases). Germline V lookup: CDR1 LGHDT, CDR2 YNNKEL (reference sequence). V was trimmed by 1 base and J by 1 base, leaving 13 bases between them. The CDR3 extends over 17 amino acids. As DNA, the CDR3 is TGTGCCAGCAGCCAAGTTGGGGGGTTCTGGAACACCGGGGAGCTGTTTTTT. Its translation: CASSQVGGFWNTGELFF. Full variable domain (outside the CDR3, taken from reference TRBV3-1 and TRBJ2-2): DTAVSQTPKYLVTQMGNDKSIKCEQNLGHDTMYWYKQDSKKFLKIMFSYNNKELIINETVPNRFSPKSPDKAHLNLHINSLELGDSAVYFCASSQVGGFWNTGELFFGEGSRLTVL.

This clonotype was counted ten times or more. The chain couples TRBV27 to TRBJ2-6, with D unresolved. Germline-derived CDR1 and CDR2 are MNHEY and SMNVEV (reference sequence). The length of the CDR3 is 15 residues. Trimming stripped 2 bases from V and 4 bases from J, with 9 bases between. The CDR3 region has the DNA TGTGCCAGCAGTTTAATCCCAAACGGGGCCAACGTCCTGACTTTC. Translation: CASSLIPNGANVLTF.

This clonotype was found a few times. The chain is built from TRBV9 and TRBJ2-5; 10 bases match TRBD2. The germline V gene has CDR1 SGDLS and CDR2 YYNGEE. The CDR3 runs 16 residues. J was trimmed by 5 bases and V by 4 bases; bases with no gene match: 11. This CDR3 reads CASSPNPAGGRETQYF. In DNA, the CDR3 is TGTGCCAGCAGCCCCAACCCAGCGGGGGGGCGGGAGACCCAGTACTTC.

This clonotype was seen only a few times. This chain connects TRBV5-5 to TRBJ2-3, with TRBD2 identical over 14 bases. Unmatched junction bases numbered 3, after V lost 5 bases and J lost 1 base. The CDR3 runs 16 residues. CDR1 is SGHKS, CDR2 YYEKEE, per germline (reference sequence). The CDR3 bases are TGTGCCAGCAGGCCGGGACTAGCGGGGGGCACAGATACGCAGTATTTT. Translated: CASRPGLAGGTDTQYF.

Only a few counts were recorded for this clonotype. This rearrangement joins TRBV11-2 to TRBJ1-2; 8 bases align to TRBD1. Losses at the gene ends were 7 bases for V and 5 bases for J; bases not matched to a gene: 3. The V gene's germline CDR1 is SGHAT and CDR2 FQNNGV. The CDR3 extends over 12 amino acids. In nucleotides, the CDR3 is TGTGCCAGCAATGGACAGGGATATGGCTACACCTTC. This encodes CASNGQGYGYTF. Variable domain in full (rest from reference TRBV11-2 and TRBJ1-2): EAGVAQSPRYKIIEKRQSVAFWCNPISGHATLYWYQQILGQGPKLLIQFQNNGVVDDSQLPKDRFSAERLKGVDSTLKIQPAKLEDSAVYLCASNGQGYGYTFGSGTRLTVV.

V is TRBV3-1 and J is TRBJ2-1, with 11 positions matching TRBD2. Germline CDR1 reads LGHDT; CDR2 reads YNNKEL (reference sequence). The CDR3 length is 16 residues. Trimming cost V 3 bases and J 3 bases; bases outside gene matches: 4. Written as DNA, the CDR3 is TGTGCCAGCAGCCACGGCGGACTAGCGGGCTACAATGAGCAGTTCTTC. As protein: CASSHGGLAGYNEQFF.

The chain combines TRBV7-9 with TRBJ1-5; D not resolved. Germline CDR1 and CDR2: SEHNR and FQNEAQ (reference sequence). This CDR3 is built from 15 residues. V was clipped by 1 base and J by 9 bases, with 16 bases between them. The CDR3 DNA reads TGTGCCAGCAGCTTAGGTGGAACTAATACACGGCCCCAGCATTTT. Translating it yields CASSLGGTNTRPQHF.

Details on this clonotype: At one of its ends the junction is not consistent with the germline gene, which may arise from a read error. This sequence joins TRBV10-2 and TRBJ2-1, with 7 positions matching TRBD2. Per germline, CDR1 WSHSY and CDR2 SAAADI. The CDR3 runs 14 residues. For the CDR3, the DNA is TGCGCCAGCAGTGAAGACGGGGGGTACAATGAGCCGTTCTTC. Its protein product is CASSEDGGYNEPFF.

In this sample, this clonotype turned up a few times. The chain carries TRBV7-3 and TRBJ2-3, with 9 bases aligning to TRBD2. After removal of 4 bases from V and 2 bases from J, the junction contained 7 bases not matched to a gene. Germline V lookup: CDR1 SGHTA, CDR2 FQGTGA. The CDR3 length is 16 residues. CDR3 protein: CASSWSGGTDTDTQYF. The CDR3, as DNA: TGTGCCAGCAGCTGGAGCGGGGGGACAGACACAGATACGCAGTATTTT. The complete variable domain, with remaining parts taken from reference TRBV7-3 and TRBJ2-3, reads GAGVSQTPSNKVTEKGKYVELRCDPISGHTALYWYRQSLGQGPEFLIYFQGTGAADDSGLPNDRFFAVRPEGSVSTLKIQRTERGDSAVYLCASSWSGGTDTDTQYFGPGTRLTVL.

The J gene is TRBJ2-5, the V gene TRBV20-1, with no clear D. Germline CDR1 reads DFQATT; CDR2 reads SNEGSKA (reference sequence). The CDR3 extends over 14 amino acids. V was pared by 6 bases and J by 2 bases, with 16 bases between. DNA for the CDR3: TGCAGTGCACCCCGATCCCAGCAACAAGAGACCCAGTACTTC. Translating gives CSAPRSQQQETQYF.

This clonotype was detected only a few times. The chain couples TRBV12-3 or TRBV12-4 to TRBJ2-7, with TRBD1 matching over 9 bases. V dropped 5 bases and J dropped 4; count of bases not matched to a gene: 6. The CDR3 covers 14 residues. The CDR3 DNA is TGTGCCAGCAGTCCGGGACAGGGAAGGTACGAGCAGTACGTC. It codes for CASSPGQGRYEQYV.

This clonotype was seen a handful of times. The CDR3 sequence: CASSLGGYNYNEQFF. CDR3 nucleotide sequence: TGTGCCAGCAGCTTAGGAGGGTATAACTACAATGAGCAGTTCTTC. The chain employs TRBV7-2 and TRBJ2-1, with a weak D call TRBD2 (5 bases). Germline V CDR1 and CDR2: SGHTA, FQGNSA. V dropped 1 base and J dropped 3 bases, with 10 bases sitting between them. The CDR3 extends over 15 amino acids.

The V gene is TRBV7-9, the J gene TRBJ1-6; D gene unclear. Germline V CDR1 and CDR2: SEHNR, FQNEAQ (reference sequence). V was clipped by 1 base and J by 2 bases, with 9 bases between them. This CDR3 has 16 residues. This chain's CDR3 is CASSLVPGPYNSPLHF. CDR3 nucleotides: TGTGCCAGCAGCTTAGTCCCCGGTCCCTATAATTCACCCCTCCACTTT.

V gene TRBV18 combines with J gene TRBJ1-5; TRBD1 is a possible D gene (5 bases). Between the trimmed V and J ends, which lost 3 bases and 5 bases, there was a span of 14 bases. The CDR3 extends over 15 amino acids. CDR1 and CDR2 from the germline V gene are KGHSH and LQKENI. CDR3 region: CASSPRGAGDQPQHF. DNA for the CDR3: TGTGCCAGCTCACCCCGCGGGGCGGGGGATCAGCCCCAGCATTTT.

This clonotype has a handful of counts. V usage is TRBV7-2 and J usage is TRBJ1-2, with 10 nucleotides matching TRBD1. The V segment lost 1 base and the J segment 6 bases; nucleotides outside the gene matches: 11. Germline lookup yields CDR1 SGHTA and CDR2 FQGNSA. There are 17 residues in the CDR3. CDR3 sequence reads: CASSLGDRDRGTDGYTF. CDR3 DNA: TGTGCCAGCAGCTTAGGGGACCGGGACAGGGGAACGGATGGCTACACCTTC.

The chain couples TRBV7-8 to TRBJ1-3; D unresolved. Germline loops: CDR1 SGHVS, CDR2 FQNEAQ. Trimming took 6 bases from V and 0 from J, leaving 12 bases between them. The CDR3 is 15 amino acids. CDR3 protein: CASRPQGLSGNTIYF. The CDR3 DNA sequence: TGTGCCAGCAGACCACAAGGACTCTCTGGAAACACCATATATTTT.

The sample holds a few counts of this clonotype. This sequence joins TRBV4-2 and TRBJ1-5; a possible D gene is TRBD1 (5 bases). Germline V gives CDR1 LGHNA, CDR2 YNFKEQ. V was shortened by 0 bases and J by 12 bases, with 9 bases between the two germline ends. The CDR3 extends over 12 amino acids. The CDR3 loop is CASSQDGDHQHF. The CDR3 DNA reads TGTGCCAGCAGCCAAGATGGGGACCACCAGCATTTT.

The V call is TRBV10-2, the J call TRBJ1-6; a possible D gene is TRBD1 (5 bases). V gave up 4 bases and J gave up 7 bases, with 11 bases separating them. This CDR3 contains 14 residues. Germline V CDR1 and CDR2: WSHSY, SAAADI. The CDR3 loop reads CASSALGENSPLHF. The CDR3 DNA sequence: TGCGCCAGCAGTGCTTTGGGGGAAAATTCACCCCTCCACTTT.

This clonotype was detected only a few times. V and J are TRBV11-2 and TRBJ2-3; the D gene is possibly TRBD2 (5 bases). Germline-derived CDR1 and CDR2 are SGHAT and FQNNGV. The CDR3 spans 11 residues. V was trimmed by 5 bases and J by 8 bases, leaving 8 bases between them. The CDR3 loop is CASSLGSTQYF. The CDR3 coding sequence is TGTGCCAGCAGCCTGGGGAGTACGCAGTATTTT.